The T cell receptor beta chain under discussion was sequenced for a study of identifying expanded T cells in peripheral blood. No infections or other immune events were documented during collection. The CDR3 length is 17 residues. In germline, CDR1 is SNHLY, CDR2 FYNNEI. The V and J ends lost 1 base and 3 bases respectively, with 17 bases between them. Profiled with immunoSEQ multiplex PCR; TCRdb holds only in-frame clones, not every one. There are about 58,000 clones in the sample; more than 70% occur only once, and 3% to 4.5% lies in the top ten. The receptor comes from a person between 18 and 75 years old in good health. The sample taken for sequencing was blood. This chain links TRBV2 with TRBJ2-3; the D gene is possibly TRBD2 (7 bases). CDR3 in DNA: TGTGCCAGCAGTGAAGGGGGGGGCTGGGGCCGAACAGATACGCAGTATTTT. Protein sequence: CASSEGGGWGRTDTQYF.